This T cell receptor (beta chain) was identified in a study of T cells in Graves' hyperthyroidism and ophthalmopathy. This clonotype was counted between two and nine times. What it binds is unknown. The CDR3 spans 11 residues. Germline loops: CDR1 GTSNPN, CDR2 SVGIG (reference sequence). The V and J ends lost 3 bases and 4 bases respectively, with 6 bases between them. Regarding the study as a whole: A model of 13 V-J pairs discriminated ophthalmopathy from stable hyperthyroidism.

Amplification yielded TCR beta CDR3 regions, with RNA transcripts as the source. HTBI primers were the set used in a first-round RT-PCR of the TCR CDR3. Via MiXCR, TCRdb re-called the multiplex PCR reads, giving one row per CDR3 protein. The table records approximately 410,000 distinct CDR3 sequences, approximately 15% of them present only once. This TCR came from a man younger than 30 with Graves' ophthalmopathy. This chain links TRBV30 with TRBJ2-5; D is ambiguous. Sequenced sample: blood. The CDR3 nucleotides are TGTGCCTGGAGCCAGTTAGAGACCCAGTACTTC. It translates to CAWSQLETQYF.